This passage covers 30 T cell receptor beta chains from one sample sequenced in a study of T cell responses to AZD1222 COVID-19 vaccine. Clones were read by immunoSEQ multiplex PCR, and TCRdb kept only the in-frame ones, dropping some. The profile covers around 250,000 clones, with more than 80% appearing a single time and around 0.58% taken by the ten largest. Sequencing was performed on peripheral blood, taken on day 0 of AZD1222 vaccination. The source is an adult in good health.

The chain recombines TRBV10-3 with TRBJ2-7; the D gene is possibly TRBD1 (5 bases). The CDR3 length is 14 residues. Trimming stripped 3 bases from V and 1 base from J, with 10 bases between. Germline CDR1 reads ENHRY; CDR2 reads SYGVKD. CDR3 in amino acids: CAISEGAPSYEQYF. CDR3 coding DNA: TGTGCCATCAGTGAAGGGGCCCCTTCCTACGAGCAGTACTTC.

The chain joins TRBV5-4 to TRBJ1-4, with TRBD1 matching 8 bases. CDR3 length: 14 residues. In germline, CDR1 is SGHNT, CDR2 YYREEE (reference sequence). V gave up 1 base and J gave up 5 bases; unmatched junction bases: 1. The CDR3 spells CASSLHRGNEKLFF. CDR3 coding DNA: TGTGCCAGCAGCTTGCACAGGGGGAATGAAAAACTGTTTTTT.

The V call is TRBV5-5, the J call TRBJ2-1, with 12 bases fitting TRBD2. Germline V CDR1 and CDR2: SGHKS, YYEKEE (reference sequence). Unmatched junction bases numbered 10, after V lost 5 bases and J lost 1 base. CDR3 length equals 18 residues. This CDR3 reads CASRRLAGGPFSYNEQFF. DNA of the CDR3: TGTGCCAGCAGGCGGCTAGCGGGGGGGCCATTTTCCTACAATGAGCAGTTCTTC.

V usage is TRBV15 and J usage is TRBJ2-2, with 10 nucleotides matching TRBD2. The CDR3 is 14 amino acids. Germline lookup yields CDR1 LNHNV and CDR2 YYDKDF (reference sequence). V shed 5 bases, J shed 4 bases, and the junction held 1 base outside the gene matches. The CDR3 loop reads CATSWTSGTGELFF. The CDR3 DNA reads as TGTGCCACCAGCTGGACTAGCGGCACCGGGGAGCTGTTTTTT.

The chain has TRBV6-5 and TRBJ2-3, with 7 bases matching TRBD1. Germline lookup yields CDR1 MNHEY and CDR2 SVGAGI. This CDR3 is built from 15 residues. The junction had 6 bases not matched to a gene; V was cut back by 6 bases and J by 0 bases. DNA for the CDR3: TGTGCCAGCAGCGGACAGGTCCTTAGCACAGATACGCAGTATTTT. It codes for CASSGQVLSTDTQYF.

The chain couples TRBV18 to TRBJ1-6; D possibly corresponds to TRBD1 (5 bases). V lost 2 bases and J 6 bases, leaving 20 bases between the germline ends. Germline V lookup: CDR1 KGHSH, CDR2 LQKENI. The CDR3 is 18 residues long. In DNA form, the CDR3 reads TGTGCCAGCTCACCAATAAGGCAGAAGGGGCCCTTTAATTCACCCCTCCACTTT. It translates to CASSPIRQKGPFNSPLHF. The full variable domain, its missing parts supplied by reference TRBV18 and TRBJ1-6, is NAGVMQNPRHLVRRRGQEARLRCSPMKGHSHVYWYRQLPEEGLKFMVYLQKENIIDESGMPKERFSAEFPKEGPSILRIQQVVRGDSAAYFCASSPIRQKGPFNSPLHFGNGTRLTVT.

CDR3 region: CASSGGGSNYGYTF. Written as DNA, the CDR3 is TGTGCCAGCAGCGGAGGGGGCAGCAACTATGGCTACACCTTC. V is TRBV9 and J is TRBJ1-2; TRBD1 aligns across 7 bases. This CDR3 has 14 amino acids. Germline V CDR1 and CDR2: SGDLS, YYNGEE. V shed 3 bases, J shed 2 bases, and the junction held 4 bases outside the gene matches.

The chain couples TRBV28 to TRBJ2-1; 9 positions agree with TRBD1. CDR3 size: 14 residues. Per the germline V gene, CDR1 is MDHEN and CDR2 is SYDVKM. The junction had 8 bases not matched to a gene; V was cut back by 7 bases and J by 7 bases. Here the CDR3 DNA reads TGTGCCAGCAACACAGGGGGCGCGTGGAATGAGCAGTTCTTC. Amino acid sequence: CASNTGGAWNEQFF. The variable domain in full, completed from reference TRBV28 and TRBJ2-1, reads DVKVTQSSRYLVKRTGEKVFLECVQDMDHENMFWYRQDPGLGLRLIYFSYDVKMKEKGDIPEGYSVSREKKERFSLILESASTNQTSMYLCASNTGGAWNEQFFGPGTRLTVL.

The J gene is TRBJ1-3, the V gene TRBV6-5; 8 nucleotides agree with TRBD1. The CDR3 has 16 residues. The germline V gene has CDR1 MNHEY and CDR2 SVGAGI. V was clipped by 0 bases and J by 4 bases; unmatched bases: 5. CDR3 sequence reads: CASSYSRTGTGNTIYF. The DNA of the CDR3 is TGTGCCAGCAGTTACTCCCGGACAGGGACGGGAAACACCATATATTTT.

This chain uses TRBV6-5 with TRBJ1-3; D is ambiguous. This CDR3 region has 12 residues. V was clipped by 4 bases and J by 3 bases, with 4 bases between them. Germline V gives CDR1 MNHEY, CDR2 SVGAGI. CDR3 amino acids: CASSSFGNTIYF. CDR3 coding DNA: TGTGCCAGCAGTTCATTTGGAAACACCATATATTTT.

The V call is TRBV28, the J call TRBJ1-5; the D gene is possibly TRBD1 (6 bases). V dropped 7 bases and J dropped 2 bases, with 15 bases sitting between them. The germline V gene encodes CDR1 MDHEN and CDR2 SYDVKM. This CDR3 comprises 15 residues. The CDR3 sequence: CASTSGAAGNQPQHF. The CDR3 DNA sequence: TGTGCCAGCACTTCGGGGGCCGCGGGCAATCAGCCCCAGCATTTT.

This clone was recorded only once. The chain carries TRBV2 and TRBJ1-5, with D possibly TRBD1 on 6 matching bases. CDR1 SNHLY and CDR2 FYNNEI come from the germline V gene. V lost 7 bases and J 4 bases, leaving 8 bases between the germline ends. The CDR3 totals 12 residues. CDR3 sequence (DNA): TGTGCCAGCACCACAGGGAATCAGCCCCAGCATTTT. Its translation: CASTTGNQPQHF.

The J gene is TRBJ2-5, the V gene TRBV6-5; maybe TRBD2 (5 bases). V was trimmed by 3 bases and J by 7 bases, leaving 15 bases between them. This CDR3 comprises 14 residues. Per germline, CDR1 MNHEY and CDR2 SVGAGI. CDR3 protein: CASSYGSESGTQYF. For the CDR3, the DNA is TGTGCCAGCAGTTATGGGTCGGAAAGCGGGACCCAGTACTTC.

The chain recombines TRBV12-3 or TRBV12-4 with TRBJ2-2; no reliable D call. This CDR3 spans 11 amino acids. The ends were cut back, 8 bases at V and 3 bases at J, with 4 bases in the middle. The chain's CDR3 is CASGDTGELFF. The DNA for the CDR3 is TGTGCCAGCGGGGACACCGGGGAGCTGTTTTTT.

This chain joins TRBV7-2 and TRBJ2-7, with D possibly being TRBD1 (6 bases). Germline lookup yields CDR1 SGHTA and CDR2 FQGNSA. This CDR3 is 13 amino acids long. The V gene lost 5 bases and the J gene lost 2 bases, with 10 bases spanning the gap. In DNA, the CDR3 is TGTGCCAGCAGCCCTGACAGGACCTACGAGCAGTACTTC. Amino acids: CASSPDRTYEQYF.

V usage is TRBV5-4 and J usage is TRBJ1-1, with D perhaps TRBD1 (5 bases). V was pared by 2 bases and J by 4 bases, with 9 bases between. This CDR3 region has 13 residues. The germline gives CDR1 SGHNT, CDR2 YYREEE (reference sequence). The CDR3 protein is CASSFTGSTEAFF. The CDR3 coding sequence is TGTGCCAGCAGCTTTACAGGTTCCACTGAAGCTTTCTTT.

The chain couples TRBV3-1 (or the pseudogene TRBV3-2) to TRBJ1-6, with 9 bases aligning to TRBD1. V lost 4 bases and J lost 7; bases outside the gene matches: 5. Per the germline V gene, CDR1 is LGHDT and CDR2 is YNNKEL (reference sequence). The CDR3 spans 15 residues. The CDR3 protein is CASSPRDRANSPLHF. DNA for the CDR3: TGTGCCAGCAGCCCCCGGGACAGGGCGAATTCACCCCTCCACTTT.

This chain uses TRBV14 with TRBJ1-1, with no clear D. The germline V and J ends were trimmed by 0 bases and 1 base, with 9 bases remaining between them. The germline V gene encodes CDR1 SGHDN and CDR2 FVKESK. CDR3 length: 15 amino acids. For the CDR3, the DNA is TGTGCCAGCAGCCAAGATCAGGTTACGAACACTGAAGCTTTCTTT. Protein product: CASSQDQVTNTEAFF.

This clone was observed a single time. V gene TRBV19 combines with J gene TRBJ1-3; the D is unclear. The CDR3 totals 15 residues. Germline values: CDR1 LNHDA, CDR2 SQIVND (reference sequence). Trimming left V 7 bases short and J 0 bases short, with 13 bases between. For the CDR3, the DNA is TGTGCCAGTACGTCAGCAGCCTTCTCTGGAAACACCATATATTTT. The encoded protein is CASTSAAFSGNTIYF.

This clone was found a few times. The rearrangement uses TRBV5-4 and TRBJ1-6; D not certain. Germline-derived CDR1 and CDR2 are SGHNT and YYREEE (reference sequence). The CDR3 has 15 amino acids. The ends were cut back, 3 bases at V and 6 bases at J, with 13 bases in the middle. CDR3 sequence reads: CASSSPGTPNSPLHF. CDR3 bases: TGTGCCAGCAGCTCGCCGGGAACCCCTAATTCACCCCTCCACTTT.

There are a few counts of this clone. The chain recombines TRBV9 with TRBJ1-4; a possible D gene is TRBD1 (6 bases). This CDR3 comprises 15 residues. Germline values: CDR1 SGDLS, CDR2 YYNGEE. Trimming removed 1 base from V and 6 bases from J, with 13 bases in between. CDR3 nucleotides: TGTGCCAGCAGCGTATTGGGGGGCGCCGATGAAAAACTGTTTTTT. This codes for CASSVLGGADEKLFF.

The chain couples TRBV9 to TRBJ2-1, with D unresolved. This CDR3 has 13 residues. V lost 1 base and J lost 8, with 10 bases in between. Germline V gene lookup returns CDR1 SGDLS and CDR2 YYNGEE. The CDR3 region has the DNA TGTGCCAGCAGCGTAACTCCTTTCGATGAGCAGTTCTTC. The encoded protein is CASSVTPFDEQFF.

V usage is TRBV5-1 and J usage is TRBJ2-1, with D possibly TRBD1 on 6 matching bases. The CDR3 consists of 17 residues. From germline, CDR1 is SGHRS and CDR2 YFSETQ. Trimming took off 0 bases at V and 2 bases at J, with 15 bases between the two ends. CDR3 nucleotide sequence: TGCGCCAGCAGCTTGGGAGGACAGTCGAAAGCCTACAATGAGCAGTTCTTC. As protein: CASSLGGQSKAYNEQFF.

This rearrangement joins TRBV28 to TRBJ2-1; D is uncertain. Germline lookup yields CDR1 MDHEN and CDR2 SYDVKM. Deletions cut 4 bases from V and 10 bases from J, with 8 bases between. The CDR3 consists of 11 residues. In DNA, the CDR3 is TGTGCCAGCAGTTGGAGACAAGAGCAGTTCTTC. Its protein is CASSWRQEQFF.

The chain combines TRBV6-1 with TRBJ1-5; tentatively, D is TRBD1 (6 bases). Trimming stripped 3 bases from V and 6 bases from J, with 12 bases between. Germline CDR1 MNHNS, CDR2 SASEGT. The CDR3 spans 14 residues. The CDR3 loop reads CASSDPGEGQPQHF. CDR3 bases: TGTGCCAGCAGTGATCCAGGGGAAGGTCAGCCCCAGCATTTT.

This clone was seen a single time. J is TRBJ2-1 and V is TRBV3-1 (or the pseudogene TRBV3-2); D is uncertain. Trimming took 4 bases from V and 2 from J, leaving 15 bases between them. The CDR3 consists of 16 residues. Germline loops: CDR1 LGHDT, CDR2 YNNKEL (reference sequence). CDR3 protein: CASSPGPSRTYNEQFF. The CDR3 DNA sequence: TGTGCCAGCAGCCCCGGACCCTCTAGGACCTACAATGAGCAGTTCTTC.

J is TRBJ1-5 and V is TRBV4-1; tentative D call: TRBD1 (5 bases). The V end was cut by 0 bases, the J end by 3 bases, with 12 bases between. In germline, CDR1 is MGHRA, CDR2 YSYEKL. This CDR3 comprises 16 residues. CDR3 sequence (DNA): TGCGCCAGCAGCCAAGACTGGGGAGGGGTCAATCAGCCCCAGCATTTT. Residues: CASSQDWGGVNQPQHF.

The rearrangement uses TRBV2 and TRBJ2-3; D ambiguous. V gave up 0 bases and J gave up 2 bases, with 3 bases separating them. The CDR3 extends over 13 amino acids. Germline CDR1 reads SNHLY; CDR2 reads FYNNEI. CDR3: CASSEAITDTQYF. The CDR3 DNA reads TGTGCCAGCAGTGAAGCCATCACAGATACGCAGTATTTT.

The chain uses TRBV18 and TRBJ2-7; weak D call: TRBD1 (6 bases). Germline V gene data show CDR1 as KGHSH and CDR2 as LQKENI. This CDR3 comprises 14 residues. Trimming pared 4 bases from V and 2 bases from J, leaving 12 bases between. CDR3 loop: CASSQGTKTYEQYF. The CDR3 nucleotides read TGTGCCAGCTCACAAGGGACAAAAACCTACGAGCAGTACTTC.

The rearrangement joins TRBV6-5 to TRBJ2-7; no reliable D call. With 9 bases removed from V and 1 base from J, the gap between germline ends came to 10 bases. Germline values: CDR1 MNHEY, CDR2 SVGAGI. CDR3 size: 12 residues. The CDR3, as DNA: TGTGCCAGTAGGGCCGAGTCCTACGAGCAGTACTTC. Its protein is CASRAESYEQYF.